The 19 T cell receptor beta chains below come from one sample, sequenced in a study of OX40 agonist ivuxolimab in advanced cancers. Measured with immunoSEQ multiplex PCR; TCRdb has only the in-frame clones, and not every one. The table has 65,000 to 95,000 clones, around four fifths seen once. The starting material was CD4+ or CD8+ T cells sorted from blood, obtained in a trial of the OX40 agonist ivuxolimab. Receptors originate from an adult with an advanced solid tumor such as melanoma, head and neck, liver or kidney cancer.

This sequence joins TRBV5-1 and TRBJ1-3, with D perhaps TRBD1 (5 bases). This CDR3 is 15 amino acids long. Germline CDR1 is SGHRS and CDR2 is YFSETQ. Trimming took 4 bases from V and 3 from J, leaving 14 bases between them. CDR3 nucleotide sequence: TGCGCCAGCAGCGCAGAGGGGTCAGGTGGAAACACCATATATTTT. Its protein is CASSAEGSGGNTIYF.

This chain links TRBV5-4 with TRBJ1-3, with D possibly matching TRBD1 (6 bases). V gave up 5 bases and J gave up 1 base, with 10 bases separating them. This CDR3 region has 14 residues. CDR1 and CDR2 from the germline V gene are SGHNT and YYREEE (reference sequence). CDR3 residues: CASRNTGSGNTIYF. CDR3 sequence (DNA): TGTGCCAGCAGAAATACAGGGTCTGGAAACACCATATATTTT. The whole variable domain, remainder taken from reference TRBV5-4 and TRBJ1-3, is ETGVTQSPTHLIKTRGQQVTLRCSSQSGHNTVSWYQQALGQGPQFIFQYYREEENGRGNFPPRFSGLQFPNYSSELNVNALELDDSALYLCASRNTGSGNTIYFGEGSWLTVV.

The chain combines TRBV7-8 with TRBJ1-2; D call uncertain. V lost 3 bases and J 5 bases, leaving 10 bases between the germline ends. The CDR3 runs 13 residues. Germline V gives CDR1 SGHVS, CDR2 FQNEAQ. The CDR3 protein is CASSFKGNYGYTF. CDR3 nucleotides: TGTGCCAGCAGCTTTAAGGGCAATTATGGCTACACCTTC.

This chain connects TRBV27 to TRBJ1-2; 11 bases align to TRBD1. CDR3 length equals 14 residues. The V segment lost 5 bases and the J segment 7 bases; nucleotides outside the gene matches: 6. Germline V gene sequence: CDR1 MNHEY, CDR2 SMNVEV (reference sequence). The CDR3 loop is CASSPRTGGGGYTF. The CDR3 DNA sequence: TGTGCCAGCAGTCCTCGGACAGGGGGCGGTGGCTACACCTTC.

The genes are TRBV5-5 and TRBJ2-5; D is undetermined. Germline CDR1 reads SGHKS; CDR2 reads YYEKEE (reference sequence). CDR3 size: 11 residues. The ends were cut back, 4 bases at V and 10 bases at J, with 11 bases in the middle. The DNA of the CDR3 is TGTGCCAGCAGCCAGGTCAAGGACCAGTACTTC. This translates into CASSQVKDQYF.

Written as DNA, the CDR3 is TGCGCCAGCAGCGTGGAGGGGCTGGGTGAAGCTTTCTTT. It encodes CASSVEGLGEAFF. The rearrangement joins TRBV5-1 to TRBJ1-1; maybe TRBD1 (5 bases). This CDR3 region has 13 residues. V gave up 4 bases and J gave up 7 bases, with 14 bases separating them. Germline CDR1 is SGHRS and CDR2 is YFSETQ.

This chain connects TRBV5-6 to TRBJ1-2; D gene unclear. CDR3 size: 13 residues. Trimming shortened V by 2 bases and J by 4 bases, and 9 bases separated the two germline ends. Germline CDR1 SGHDT, CDR2 YYEEEE. The CDR3 DNA reads as TGTGCCAGCAGCTTCGAGAGACTCTATGGCTACACCTTC. Translating it yields CASSFERLYGYTF.

The V and J genes are TRBV7-9 and TRBJ1-4; D may be TRBD1 (5 bases). Trimming pared 1 base from V and 3 bases from J, leaving 6 bases between. CDR1 is SEHNR, CDR2 FQNEAQ, per germline (reference sequence). This CDR3 has 14 residues. Here the CDR3 reads CASSLGGSNEKLFF. The CDR3 coding sequence is TGTGCCAGCAGCTTAGGGGGCTCTAATGAAAAACTGTTTTTT. Variable domain in full (rest from reference TRBV7-9 and TRBJ1-4): DTGVSQNPRHKITKRGQNVTFRCDPISEHNRLYWYRQTLGQGPEFLTYFQNEAQLEKSRLLSDRFSAERPKGSFSTLEIQRTEQGDSAMYLCASSLGGSNEKLFFGSGTQLSVL.

In this sample, this clone turned up a few times. V gene TRBV5-1 combines with J gene TRBJ1-1; possible D gene TRBD1, 6 bases. The V gene's germline CDR1 is SGHRS and CDR2 YFSETQ. Trimming took off 0 bases at V and 3 bases at J, with 15 bases between the two ends. CDR3 size: 16 residues. The CDR3 protein is CASSLAGEDGDTEAFF. CDR3 sequence (DNA): TGCGCCAGCAGCTTGGCAGGGGAGGACGGGGACACTGAAGCTTTCTTT. The variable domain in full, completed from reference TRBV5-1 and TRBJ1-1, reads KAGVTQTPRYLIKTRGQQVTLSCSPISGHRSVSWYQQTPGQGLQFLFEYFSETQRNKGNFPGRFSGRQFSNSRSEMNVSTLELGDSALYLCASSLAGEDGDTEAFFGQGTRLTVV.

This clone occurred once. The gene calls are TRBV6-1 and TRBJ2-2; D remains ambiguous. Looked up from germline, CDR1 is MNHNS and CDR2 is SASEGT. The CDR3 loop spans 12 amino acids. V dropped 10 bases and J dropped 7 bases, with 13 bases sitting between them. CDR3 in DNA: TGTGCCAACCAAACCCCCAACGGGGAGCTGTTTTTT. As protein: CANQTPNGELFF.

This clone was recorded once. The V and J genes are TRBV6-5 and TRBJ1-1, with D unclear. Trimming removed 0 bases from V and 1 base from J, with 6 bases in between. In germline, CDR1 is MNHEY, CDR2 SVGAGI. The CDR3 has 14 amino acids. The CDR3, as DNA: TGTGCCAGCAGTTACTCGTATTCGAACACTGAAGCTTTCTTT. This codes for CASSYSYSNTEAFF.

This chain links TRBV4-3 with TRBJ2-2; D gene unclear. The V end was cut by 0 bases, the J end by 1 base, with 6 bases between. The CDR3 length is 15 residues. Per the germline V gene, CDR1 is LGHNA and CDR2 is YSLEER. As DNA, the CDR3 is TGCGCCAGCAGCCAAGAACTGGTGAACACCGGGGAGCTGTTTTTT. Its protein is CASSQELVNTGELFF.

This sequence joins TRBV11-3 and TRBJ2-2; no reliable D call. Trimming cost V 0 bases and J 9 bases, with 5 bases left between them. Germline values: CDR1 SGHNT, CDR2 YENEEA. The CDR3 is 12 amino acids. Here the CDR3 DNA reads TGTGCCAGCAGCTTAGAGCGTTGGGAGCTGTTTTTT. Translated: CASSLERWELFF. The complete variable domain, with remaining parts taken from reference TRBV11-3 and TRBJ2-2, reads EAGVVQSPRYKIIEKKQPVAFWCNPISGHNTLYWYLQNLGQGPELLIRYENEEAVDDSQLPKDRFSAERLKGVDSTLKIQPAELGDSAVYLCASSLERWELFFGEGSRLTVL.

The chain combines TRBV29-1 with TRBJ2-6, with no clear D. Per the germline V gene, CDR1 is SQVTM and CDR2 is ANQGSEA. The CDR3 is 13 amino acids. The V and J ends lost 5 bases and 1 base respectively, with 6 bases between them. CDR3 region: CSVLGSGANVLTF. The CDR3 bases are TGCAGCGTTCTAGGGTCTGGGGCCAACGTCCTGACTTTC. Using reference TRBV29-1 and TRBJ2-6 for the parts outside the CDR3, the full variable domain is SAVISQKPSRDICQRGTSLTIQCQVDSQVTMMFWYRQQPGQSLTLIATANQGSEATYESGFVIDKFPISRPNLTFSTLTVSNMSPEDSSIYLCSVLGSGANVLTFGAGSRLTVL.

The CDR3 is CASSPRGAGMNTEAFF. The CDR3 nucleotides read TGTGCCAGCAGTCCCCGCGGGGCTGGTATGAACACTGAAGCTTTCTTT. The V gene is TRBV28, the J gene TRBJ1-1; maybe TRBD1 (5 bases). The V end was cut by 5 bases, the J end by 0 bases, with 16 bases between. Germline CDR1 and CDR2: MDHEN and SYDVKM. CDR3 length equals 16 residues.

A single count supports this clone. This chain links TRBV4-2 with TRBJ1-1; 9 nucleotides line up with TRBD1. The CDR3 contains 17 residues. Germline lookup yields CDR1 LGHNA and CDR2 YNFKEQ. The V gene end was trimmed by 1 base and the J gene end by 1 base; junction bases not matched to a gene: 7. In DNA form, the CDR3 reads TGTGCCAGCAGCCAAGTGGGGACAGGGCGGGCGAACACTGAAGCTTTCTTT. This translates into CASSQVGTGRANTEAFF.

The V call is TRBV6-6, the J call TRBJ1-4; D remains unclear. The ends were cut back, 4 bases at V and 8 bases at J, with 17 bases in the middle. This CDR3 has 15 residues. CDR1 and CDR2 from the germline V gene are MNHNY and SVGAGI (reference sequence). CDR3 nucleotide sequence: TGTGCCAGCAGTTCGGGTGGGTGGGCCGCCGAAAAACTGTTTTTT. As protein: CASSSGGWAAEKLFF.

This clone has just one count. This chain connects TRBV4-1 to TRBJ2-3; tentatively, D is TRBD2 (6 bases). The germline V and J ends were trimmed by 0 bases and 6 bases, with 13 bases remaining between them. CDR3 size: 15 residues. Germline-derived CDR1 and CDR2 are MGHRA and YSYEKL. The CDR3 DNA reads TGCGCCAGCAGCCAAGACCTCCGGGAGAGGGATACGCAGTATTTT. Translating it yields CASSQDLRERDTQYF.

This clone has only a few counts. The gene calls are TRBV5-1 and TRBJ2-1; the match to TRBD2 covers 13 bases. J lost 0 bases, V lost 3 bases, and 12 bases had no gene match. Looked up from germline, CDR1 is SGHRS and CDR2 is YFSETQ. The length of the CDR3 is 20 residues. CDR3 protein: CASSSPRLAGGPSSYNEQFF. In nucleotides, the CDR3 is TGCGCCAGCAGCTCCCCCAGACTAGCGGGGGGACCGAGCTCCTACAATGAGCAGTTCTTC.